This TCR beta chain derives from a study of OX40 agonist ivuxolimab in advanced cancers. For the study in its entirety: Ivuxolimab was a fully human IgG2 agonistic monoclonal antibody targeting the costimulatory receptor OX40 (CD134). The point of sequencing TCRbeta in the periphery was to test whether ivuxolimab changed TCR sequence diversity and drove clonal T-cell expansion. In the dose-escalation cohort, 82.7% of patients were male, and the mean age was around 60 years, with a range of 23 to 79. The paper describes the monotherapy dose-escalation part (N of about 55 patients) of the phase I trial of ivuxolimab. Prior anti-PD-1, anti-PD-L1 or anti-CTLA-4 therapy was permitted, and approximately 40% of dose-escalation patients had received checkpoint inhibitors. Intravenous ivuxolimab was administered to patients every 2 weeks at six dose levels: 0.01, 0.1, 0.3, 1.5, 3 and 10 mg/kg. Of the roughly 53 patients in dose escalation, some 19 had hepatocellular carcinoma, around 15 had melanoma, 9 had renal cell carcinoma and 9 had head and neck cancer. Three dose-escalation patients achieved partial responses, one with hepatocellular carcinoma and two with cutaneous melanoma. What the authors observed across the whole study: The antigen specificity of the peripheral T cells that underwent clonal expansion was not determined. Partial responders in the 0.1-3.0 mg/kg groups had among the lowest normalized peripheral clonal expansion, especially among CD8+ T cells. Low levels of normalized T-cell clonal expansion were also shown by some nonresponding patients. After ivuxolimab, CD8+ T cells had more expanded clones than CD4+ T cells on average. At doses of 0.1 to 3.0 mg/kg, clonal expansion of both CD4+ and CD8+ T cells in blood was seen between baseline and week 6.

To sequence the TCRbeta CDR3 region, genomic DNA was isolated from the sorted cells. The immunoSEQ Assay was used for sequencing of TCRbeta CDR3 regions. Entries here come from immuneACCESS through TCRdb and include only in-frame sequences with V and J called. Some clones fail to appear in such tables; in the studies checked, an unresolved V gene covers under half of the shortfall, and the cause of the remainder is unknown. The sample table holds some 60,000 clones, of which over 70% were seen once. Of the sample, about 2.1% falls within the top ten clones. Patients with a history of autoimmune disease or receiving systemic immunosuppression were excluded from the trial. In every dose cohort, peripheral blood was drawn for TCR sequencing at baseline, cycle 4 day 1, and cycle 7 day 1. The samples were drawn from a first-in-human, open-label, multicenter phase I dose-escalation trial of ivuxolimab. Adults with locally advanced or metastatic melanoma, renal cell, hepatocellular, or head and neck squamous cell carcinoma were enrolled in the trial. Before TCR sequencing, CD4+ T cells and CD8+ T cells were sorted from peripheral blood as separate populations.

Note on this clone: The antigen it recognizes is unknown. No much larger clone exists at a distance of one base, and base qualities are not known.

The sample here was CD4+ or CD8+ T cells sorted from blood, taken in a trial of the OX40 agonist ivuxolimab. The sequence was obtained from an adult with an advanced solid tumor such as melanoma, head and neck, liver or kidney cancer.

The bases read TGCAGTGTAGGAGACACTGAAGCTTTCTTT. This yields the protein CSVGDTEAFF. This receptor chain uses TRBV20-1 and TRBJ1-1; confidence is insufficient to name the D gene. From the cysteine up to the phenylalanine, the CDR3 has a length of 10 residues. Only the CDR3 region is kept as DNA, spanning 30 bases read in frame from base 1. V loses 7 bases, J loses 3 bases, and the germline ends lie 6 bases apart. The germline V gene (reference sequence) yields DFQATT for CDR1 and SNEGSKA for CDR2.